These T cell receptor beta chains were read from a single sample in a study of technical replicates of blood from several donors. Clones were read by immunoSEQ multiplex PCR, and TCRdb kept only the in-frame ones, dropping some. The table lists about 90,000 clones, 85% to 95% of them singletons. The specimen was T cells isolated from PBMCs. The receptors were gathered from a human donor in good health. Both conserved end residues are part of each CDR3. A D gene is named only where the DNA matches it firmly. Clone size is shown for a subset of rows, as once, few, many or a class of expanded clone.

D gene	V gene	clone size	CDR3 length	J gene	CDR3 protein	CDR3 DNA
TRBD1	TRBV7-9	.	13	TRBJ1-1	CASSSIRDSEAFF	TGTGCCAGCAGCTCCATAAGGGACAGTGAAGCTTTCTTT
.	TRBV25-1	.	16	TRBJ1-2	CASSEDQGRPSYGYTF	TGTGCCAGCAGTGAGGATCAAGGCAGGCCCTCCTATGGCTACACCTTC
TRBD1	TRBV9	.	15	TRBJ1-3	CASSVGQGPGNTIYF	TGTGCCAGCAGCGTGGGACAGGGCCCCGGAAACACCATATATTTT
TRBD1	TRBV25-1	.	13	TRBJ1-2	CASSSGTAYGYTF	TGTGCCAGCTCTTCCGGGACAGCCTATGGCTACACCTTC
TRBD1	TRBV4-1	.	17	TRBJ1-5	CASSQEAGQVVYQPQHF	TGCGCCAGCAGCCAAGAAGCGGGACAGGTGGTCTATCAGCCCCAGCATTTT
TRBD1	TRBV11-2	.	13	TRBJ2-7	CASSPTGWNEQYF	TGTGCCAGCAGCCCGACAGGGTGGAACGAGCAGTACTTC
.	TRBV20-1	once	11	TRBJ1-2	CSAPVDYGYTF	TGCAGTGCTCCTGTTGACTATGGCTACACCTTC
.	TRBV21-1	.	16	TRBJ1-1	CASSNVQGAGNTEAFF	TGTGCCAGCAGCAATGTACAGGGGGCAGGGAACACTGAAGCTTTCTTT
.	TRBV5-1	.	14	TRBJ2-2	CASSLRADTGELFF	TGCGCCAGCAGCTTGCGTGCGGACACCGGGGAGCTGTTTTTT
.	TRBV6-6	.	13	TRBJ1-2	CASSYVESYGYTF	TGTGCCAGCAGTTACGTAGAGTCCTATGGCTACACCTTC
TRBD2	TRBV4-1	.	16	TRBJ2-1	CASSPGRGRRDNEQFF	TGCGCCAGCAGCCCGGGCCGCGGGAGGCGGGACAATGAGCAGTTCTTC
TRBD1	TRBV11-2	.	14	TRBJ1-2	CASSLMGQGAGYTF	TGTGCCAGCAGCTTAATGGGACAGGGGGCGGGCTACACCTTC
.	TRBV7-6	.	15	TRBJ2-5	CASSSMNTKQETQYF	TGTGCCAGCAGCTCCATGAACACAAAACAAGAGACCCAGTACTTC
TRBD2	TRBV19	.	16	TRBJ2-3	CASRYNPGLAGGTQYF	TGTGCCAGTAGATACAACCCGGGACTAGCGGGAGGTACGCAGTATTTT
TRBD2	TRBV19	few	14	TRBJ2-2	CASRSGGNTGELFF	TGTGCCAGTAGGAGCGGGGGGAACACCGGGGAGCTGTTTTTT
.	TRBV7-9	.	14	TRBJ2-2	CASSFQRSTGELFF	TGTGCCAGCAGCTTCCAGCGGAGCACCGGGGAGCTGTTTTTT
TRBD1	TRBV6-5	.	12	TRBJ2-3	CASSRDSYTQYF	TGTGCCAGCAGCCGGGACAGTTATACGCAGTATTTT